These 12 T cell receptor beta chains originate from one sample sequenced in a study of metastatic and nonmetastatic thyroid tumors. Patients were all untreated before their thyroid surgery. TCRdb re-clonotyped the PCR reads through MiXCR. The sample includes about 92,000 clones, around 14% seen only once; the top ten take about 3.9%. Sequenced: blood. The source is a female donor with papillary thyroid cancer or a benign thyroid nodule (not recorded which). Some clones in this sample may be carry-over from other donors' samples.

As for this clone: Relative to the germline gene, one junction end is altered; a read error may explain this. The chain joins TRBV6-1 to TRBJ1-2, with 8 bases fitting TRBD1. This CDR3 spans 14 amino acids. Germline CDR1 is MNHNS and CDR2 is SASEGT. CDR3 sequence: CASIPGQGRYGYAF. DNA of the CDR3: TGTGCCAGCATCCCCGGACAGGGAAGGTATGGCTACGCCTTC.

The table lists this clone with many counts. The chain links TRBV7-3 to TRBJ2-1, with a tentative D call TRBD2 (6 bases). The germline V gene has CDR1 SGHTA and CDR2 FQGTGA. CDR3 length: 15 residues. V gave up 5 bases and J gave up 9 bases, with 20 bases separating them. The CDR3 reads CASSRGWGKGSEQFF. CDR3 in DNA: TGTGCCAGCAGCCGGGGGTGGGGGAAGGGTAGTGAGCAGTTCTTC.

This clone was seen ten or more times. The V gene is TRBV28, the J gene TRBJ2-7; D tentatively fits TRBD1 or TRBD2 (5 bases each). CDR3 length: 14 residues. The germline V gene encodes CDR1 MDHEN and CDR2 SYDVKM. Trimming removed 8 bases from V and 0 bases from J, with 14 bases in between. The CDR3 is CASQGPPPSYEQYF. As DNA, the CDR3 is TGTGCCAGCCAGGGACCACCGCCCTCCTACGAGCAGTACTTC. Filled out from reference TRBV28 and TRBJ2-7, the complete variable domain reads DVKVTQSSRYLVKRTGEKVFLECVQDMDHENMFWYRQDPGLGLRLIYFSYDVKMKEKGDIPEGYSVSREKKERFSLILESASTNQTSMYLCASQGPPPSYEQYFGPGTRLTVT.

The V and J genes are TRBV3-1 and TRBJ2-3, with D hard to call. Deletions cut 0 bases from V and 2 bases from J, with 15 bases between. The CDR3 runs 17 residues. Germline V CDR1 and CDR2: LGHDT, YNNKEL (reference sequence). The CDR3 sequence: CASSQDYGVSITDTQYF. CDR3 nucleotides: TGTGCCAGCAGCCAAGATTATGGTGTCAGCATCACAGATACGCAGTATTTT.

Worth noting for this clone: A much larger clone lies a single base off, so this may be a read error. The chain joins TRBV11-2 to TRBJ2-2; D not certain. Germline V lookup: CDR1 SGHAT, CDR2 FQNNGV. This CDR3 comprises 10 residues. CDR3 sequence reads: CATRTVELFF. CDR3 nucleotides: TGTGCCACTCGCACCGTGGAGCTGTTTTTT.

This clone was seen at least ten times. J is TRBJ2-2 and V is TRBV6-2 or TRBV6-3; D is uncertain. Germline lookup yields CDR1 MNHEY and CDR2 SVGEGT. Trimming stripped 1 base from V and 4 bases from J, with 7 bases between. The CDR3 has 14 residues. CDR3 bases: TGTGCCAGCAGTTACTTTTCGACCACCGGGGAGCTGTTTTTT. Its translation is CASSYFSTTGELFF.

This clone was detected only a few times. At one of its ends the junction is not consistent with the germline gene, which may arise from a read error. Here the CDR3 reads CAISVDRGSISPYF. The CDR3 coding sequence is TGCGCCATCAGTGTGGACAGGGGGTCTATATCGCCGTACTTC. The chain recombines TRBV10-3 with TRBJ2-7, with TRBD1 matching 10 bases. Germline V gene lookup returns CDR1 ENHRY and CDR2 SYGVKD. There are 14 residues in the CDR3.

With regard to this clone: A much more abundant neighbour one base away suggests this may be a read error. This CDR3 is also generated by other DNA sequences in the sample. This rearrangement joins TRBV19 to TRBJ2-6; 9 nucleotides align to TRBD1. The CDR3 covers 19 residues. V lost 2 bases and J lost 2; bases outside the gene matches: 10. Looked up from germline, CDR1 is LNHDA and CDR2 is SQIVND (reference sequence). CDR3 coding DNA: TGTGCCAGTAGTATACTCGGACAGGGGCTAAATACTGGGGCCAACGTCCTGACTTTC. Protein product: CASSILGQGLNTGANVLTF.

The genes are TRBV7-2 and TRBJ2-7, with a possible D match to TRBD2 (6 bases). The CDR3 has 13 residues. V was pared by 6 bases and J by 4 bases, with 13 bases between. CDR1 is SGHTA, CDR2 FQGNSA, per germline. CDR3 in DNA: TGTGCCAGCAGGCTACAGGCGGGGTACGAGCAGTACTTC. Translating gives CASRLQAGYEQYF.

This clone was seen more than once but under ten times. V gene TRBV30 combines with J gene TRBJ1-2, with D uncertain. The CDR3 totals 16 residues. Germline CDR1 GTSNPN, CDR2 SVGIG (reference sequence). V was trimmed by 4 bases and J by 1 base, leaving 19 bases between them. The CDR3 nucleotides read TGTGCCTGGACTCCTGCTTGCGGGCCGGGTAACTATGGCTACACCTTC. It translates to CAWTPACGPGNYGYTF.

The chain recombines TRBV27 with TRBJ2-7; TRBD1 aligns across 8 bases. This CDR3 region has 13 residues. CDR1 and CDR2 (germline): MNHEY, SMNVEV (reference sequence). The junction had 6 bases not matched to a gene; V was cut back by 6 bases and J by 5 bases. This chain's CDR3 is CASRYGQGDEQYF. CDR3 nucleotides: TGTGCCAGCAGGTATGGACAGGGAGACGAGCAGTACTTC.

This clone occurred many times. The chain carries TRBV18 and TRBJ2-1, with TRBD2 matching 9 bases. After removal of 3 bases from V and 1 base from J, the junction contained 4 bases not matched to a gene. This CDR3 is 16 amino acids long. Germline values: CDR1 KGHSH, CDR2 LQKENI. In nucleotides, the CDR3 is TGTGCCAGCTCACCGCAGCGGGGGGTTTCCTACAATGAGCAGTTCTTC. Encoded protein: CASSPQRGVSYNEQFF.